This T cell receptor beta chain was found in a study of vaccination and CD4 T cells after COVID-19. Study-level information: The authors exposed cells to overlapping spike peptides derived from SARS-CoV-2, HCoV-NL63, HCoV-OC43 and HCoV-229E. General study points: The median SARS-CoV-2-reactive clonotype number increased from approximately 21 to 40, without statistical significance. Only post-vaccination samples contained a median approximately 85% of the reactive clones in convalescent patients.

Sequencing of the DNA from cultured CD4+ T cells was carried out with the Oncomine TCR Beta short-read assay. TCRdb ran MiXCR on the PCR reads and lists one entry per CDR3 protein. This sample carries roughly 24,000 distinct CDR3 sequences, under 65% of them seen once, and the ten largest clones take approximately 2.8%. As to treatment: approximately 9-day PBMC culture with coronavirus spike peptide pools or control peptides (ViraFEST assay). Comment on this clonotype: Its antigen is not identified.

V lost 8 bases to trimming and J lost 9 bases; unmatched junction nucleotides: 8. The CDR3 spans 12 residues. Germline values: CDR1 ENHRY, CDR2 SYGVKD. This clonotype was sampled from a human donor who had recovered from COVID-19. This chain connects TRBV10-3 to TRBJ2-7; 9 nucleotides match TRBD2. The specimen sequenced was CD4+ T cells from blood, cultured in vitro. The CDR3 loop is CAIGREGLGQYF. In DNA form, the CDR3 reads TGTGCCATCGGGCGGGAGGGATTAGGGCAGTACTTC.